This TCR beta chain was sequenced for a study of blood T cell repertoires in COVID-19. Study overall: The United States, Italy and Spain were the sources of the acute and convalescent COVID-19 samples. T cells, B-cell-depleted T cells, or PBMCs provided the cDNA or gDNA that served as material.

As processed by the authors: Reference gene primer amplification gave estimated nucleated cell counts. Sequencing was performed with immunoSEQ multiplex PCR; in TCRdb, only in-frame clones are kept and a portion is missing. V and J calls plus clone size are reproduced from that table; the DNA served to infer D and trimming. The sample has about 300,000 clones; around 82% are singletons. The CDR3 has 15 residues. Looked up from germline, CDR1 is SGHRS and CDR2 is YFSETQ. Trimming cost V 3 bases and J 7 bases, with 17 bases left between them. This chain links TRBV5-1 with TRBJ2-1, with a tentative D call TRBD2 (5 bases). Specimen: peripheral blood. The TCR was taken from a woman aged 45-65 years with acute or convalescent COVID-19. This CDR3 reads CASSSRRGISNEQFF. The CDR3 DNA is TGCGCCAGCAGCTCCCGACGGGGTATCAGTAATGAGCAGTTCTTC.